The 22 T cell receptor beta chains presented below share a single source sample, sequenced in a study of OX40 agonist ivuxolimab in advanced cancers. Profiling relied on immunoSEQ multiplex PCR, and the TCRdb table lists in-frame clones only, not all of them. The sample has fewer than 75,000 clones, roughly 92% seen once. The material sequenced was CD4+ or CD8+ T cells sorted from blood, taken in a trial of the OX40 agonist ivuxolimab. Receptors were obtained from an adult with an advanced solid tumor such as melanoma, head and neck, liver or kidney cancer.

The chain recombines TRBV6-1 with TRBJ2-7; D possibly matches TRBD1 or TRBD2 (5 bases each). The CDR3 covers 15 residues. With 3 bases removed from V and 6 bases from J, the gap between germline ends came to 18 bases. Germline V lookup: CDR1 MNHNS, CDR2 SASEGT. As DNA, the CDR3 is TGTGCCAGCAGTGACTATTCTCCGGGACGACTCGAGCAGTACTTC. Translation: CASSDYSPGRLEQYF.

This chain joins TRBV7-9 and TRBJ2-2; no clear D. Trimming took off 0 bases at V and 6 bases at J, with 5 bases between the two ends. The CDR3 extends over 13 amino acids. Germline-derived CDR1 and CDR2 are SEHNR and FQNEAQ (reference sequence). This CDR3 is CASSLAGAGELFF. CDR3 coding DNA: TGTGCCAGCAGCTTAGCTGGGGCCGGGGAGCTGTTTTTT.

The genes are TRBV7-9 and TRBJ2-1; D assignment may be TRBD1 or TRBD2 (5 bases each). V lost 1 base to trimming and J lost 6 bases, with 10 bases between them. Germline V gene sequence: CDR1 SEHNR, CDR2 FQNEAQ (reference sequence). The CDR3 runs to 14 residues. The CDR3, as DNA: TGTGCCAGCAGCTTAGGGGGGTTTGGCAATGAGCAGTTCTTC. Amino acid sequence: CASSLGGFGNEQFF. The whole variable domain, remainder taken from reference TRBV7-9 and TRBJ2-1, is DTGVSQNPRHKITKRGQNVTFRCDPISEHNRLYWYRQTLGQGPEFLTYFQNEAQLEKSRLLSDRFSAERPKGSFSTLEIQRTEQGDSAMYLCASSLGGFGNEQFFGPGTRLTVL.

J is TRBJ1-2 and V is TRBV5-6; TRBD1 matches 8 bases. This CDR3 has 16 residues. The germline CDR1 and CDR2 sequences are SGHDT and YYEEEE. V gave up 4 bases and J gave up 5 bases; unmatched junction bases: 13. The CDR3 protein is CASSPGTGVVGYGYTF. CDR3 nucleotides: TGTGCCAGCAGCCCCGGGACAGGTGTGGTTGGATATGGCTACACCTTC.

This clone was picked up one time. The CDR3 reads CASSRGGNQETQYF. For the CDR3, the DNA is TGTGCCAGTAGTAGGGGGGGGAACCAAGAGACCCAGTACTTC. The J gene is TRBJ2-5, the V gene TRBV19, with 7 bases that match TRBD2. CDR3 length: 14 amino acids. With 4 bases clipped from V and 0 bases from J, the junction kept 2 bases outside the gene matches. CDR1 is LNHDA and CDR2 is SQIVND in the germline V gene (reference sequence).

The V and J genes are TRBV6-5 and TRBJ1-1; unclear D gene. The germline V gene has CDR1 MNHEY and CDR2 SVGAGI. The length of the CDR3 is 13 residues. Trimming stripped 3 bases from V and 2 bases from J, with 7 bases between. CDR3 nucleotides: TGTGCCAGCAGTTATCGGGGTAACACTGAAGCTTTCTTT. Residues: CASSYRGNTEAFF.

This chain joins TRBV18 and TRBJ2-7; either TRBD1 or TRBD2 may fit D (6 bases each). This CDR3 has 12 amino acids. Germline assignment: CDR1 KGHSH and CDR2 LQKENI. Trimming removed 6 bases at V and 12 bases at J, with 18 bases between. The DNA for the CDR3 is TGTGCCAGCTCCTTCGGTGAGGGGGGTCGGTACTTC. It encodes CASSFGEGGRYF.

The genes are TRBV28 and TRBJ2-7, with 7 bases matching TRBD1. The ends lost 5 bases at V and 6 bases at J; junction bases unmatched: 13. Per germline, CDR1 MDHEN and CDR2 SYDVKM. The CDR3 has 15 residues. As DNA, the CDR3 is TGTGCCAGCAGTCTACCAGACAGGGCATTAGGCGAGCAGTACTTC. Translation: CASSLPDRALGEQYF.

The chain is built from TRBV11-2 and TRBJ2-4; tentatively, D is TRBD1 or TRBD2 (5 bases each). There are 12 residues in the CDR3. Germline V gene sequence: CDR1 SGHAT, CDR2 FQNNGV. Trimming removed 5 bases at V and 6 bases at J, with 8 bases between. DNA for the CDR3: TGTGCCAGCAGCCCCGGGGCAAACATTCAGTACTTC. Encoded protein: CASSPGANIQYF.

This clone was seen a single time. Since a much larger clone is just one base distant, this may be a read error. The chain employs TRBV7-9 and TRBJ2-2; 7 bases line up with TRBD1. Germline CDR1 reads SEHNR; CDR2 reads FQNEAQ (reference sequence). The CDR3 sequence is 14 residues long. The J segment lost 12 bases and the V segment lost 9 bases, leaving 16 bases of the junction unmatched. CDR3 region: CASFAEGAQGKLFF. DNA for the CDR3: TGTGCCAGTTTCGCCGAGGGGGCTCAAGGGAAGCTGTTTTTT. Full variable domain (missing parts from reference TRBV7-9 and TRBJ2-2): DTGVSQNPRHKITKRGQNVTFRCDPISEHNRLYWYRQTLGQGPEFLTYFQNEAQLEKSRLLSDRFSAERPKGSFSTLEIQRTEQGDSAMYLCASFAEGAQGKLFFGEGSRLTVL.

The chain combines TRBV11-2 with TRBJ2-1; 8 bases are a match to TRBD2. Germline values: CDR1 SGHAT, CDR2 FQNNGV. This CDR3 is built from 16 residues. V lost 2 bases to trimming and J lost 5 bases; unmatched junction nucleotides: 8. CDR3 nucleotide sequence: TGTGCCAGCAGCTTATCCCTGGCGGGGGGAGACAATGAGCAGTTCTTC. It yields the protein CASSLSLAGGDNEQFF.

This clone was picked up one time. The chain employs TRBV2 and TRBJ2-3; 9 nucleotides line up with TRBD2. The CDR3 loop spans 18 amino acids. Trimming took 7 bases from V and 4 from J; bases not matched to a gene: 18. CDR1 and CDR2 (germline): SNHLY, FYNNEI. CDR3 DNA sequence: TGTGCCAGCACCCACAGGCTCATTGGCGGGAGGGCCCCAGATACGCAGTATTTT. It specifies CASTHRLIGGRAPDTQYF.

V usage is TRBV28 and J usage is TRBJ2-5; TRBD1 matches 10 bases. V was clipped by 3 bases and J by 3 bases; unmatched bases: 7. The CDR3 has 16 residues. Germline CDR1 MDHEN, CDR2 SYDVKM. The CDR3 loop reads CASSFIGTGEEETQYF. The CDR3 nucleotides read TGTGCCAGCAGTTTTATTGGGACAGGGGAGGAAGAGACCCAGTACTTC.

The CDR3 region has the DNA TGTGCCAGCAGCCCTCCCCTAGCGGGGAGCACAGATACGCAGTATTTT. As protein: CASSPPLAGSTDTQYF. This chain joins TRBV4-2 and TRBJ2-3, with 9 bases matching TRBD2. Trimming at V came to 4 bases and at J to 0 bases, leaving 5 bases not matched to a gene. The CDR3 covers 16 residues. Germline CDR1 LGHNA, CDR2 YNFKEQ.

The rearrangement links TRBV27 to TRBJ2-6; D is undetermined. In germline, CDR1 is MNHEY, CDR2 SMNVEV (reference sequence). The CDR3 spans 15 residues. V lost 6 bases to trimming and J lost 0 bases, with 9 bases between them. The CDR3: CASSPVSSGANVLTF. CDR3 coding DNA: TGTGCCAGCAGCCCGGTGAGCTCTGGGGCCAACGTCCTGACTTTC.

The V and J genes are TRBV6-5 and TRBJ2-7; TRBD1 aligns across 7 bases. The germline gives CDR1 MNHEY, CDR2 SVGAGI. The V gene end was trimmed by 2 bases and the J gene end by 5 bases; junction bases not matched to a gene: 6. This CDR3 contains 14 residues. The CDR3 is CASSYPDRSHEQYF. The CDR3 coding sequence is TGTGCCAGCAGTTACCCGGACAGGTCCCACGAGCAGTACTTC.

CDR3 sequence: CASSLGGFRKDEQYF. CDR3 sequence (DNA): TGTGCCAGCAGTTTAGGGGGTTTTCGGAAAGACGAGCAGTACTTC. The chain employs TRBV28 and TRBJ2-7; D may correspond to TRBD1 or TRBD2 (5 bases each). The CDR3 covers 15 residues. Germline V gene data show CDR1 as MDHEN and CDR2 as SYDVKM. V was pared by 2 bases and J by 5 bases, with 16 bases between. The full variable domain, in which reference TRBV28 and TRBJ2-7 provide the parts outside the CDR3, is DVKVTQSSRYLVKRTGEKVFLECVQDMDHENMFWYRQDPGLGLRLIYFSYDVKMKEKGDIPEGYSVSREKKERFSLILESASTNQTSMYLCASSLGGFRKDEQYFGPGTRLTVT.

The V call is TRBV28, the J call TRBJ1-4; weak D call: TRBD1 (6 bases). There are 15 residues in the CDR3. Germline CDR1 is MDHEN and CDR2 is SYDVKM. V was clipped by 5 bases and J by 0 bases, with 10 bases between them. The DNA of the CDR3 is TGTGCCAGCAGTCAAGGGGGGCCAACTAATGAAAAACTGTTTTTT. Encoded protein: CASSQGGPTNEKLFF.

This chain joins TRBV6-5 and TRBJ1-1; 8 bases map to TRBD1. The V segment lost 4 bases and the J segment 5 bases; nucleotides outside the gene matches: 6. Germline V gene lookup returns CDR1 MNHEY and CDR2 SVGAGI. The CDR3 is 14 amino acids. The CDR3 here is CASSSIGQGTEAFF. The CDR3 DNA reads as TGTGCCAGCAGTTCAATTGGACAGGGAACTGAAGCTTTCTTT.

In this sample, this clone turned up once. The gene calls are TRBV5-1 and TRBJ1-2; 10 positions agree with TRBD1. Germline trimming cut 1 base from V and 7 bases from J; bases unmatched to any gene: 10. CDR1 is SGHRS and CDR2 is YFSETQ in the germline V gene. The CDR3 is 16 residues long. The CDR3: CASSLLDSGTGAGYTF. For the CDR3, the DNA is TGCGCCAGCAGCTTGTTGGATTCGGGGACAGGGGCTGGCTACACCTTC.

V and J are TRBV15 and TRBJ1-2, with D tentatively TRBD1 (6 bases). Germline values: CDR1 LNHNV, CDR2 YYDKDF (reference sequence). The CDR3 totals 15 residues. V shed 0 bases and J shed 7 bases, with 15 bases lying between them. The CDR3 reads CATSRDYRTESGYTF. CDR3 DNA: TGTGCCACCAGCAGAGATTACAGGACAGAAAGTGGCTACACCTTC.

J is TRBJ2-7 and V is TRBV7-6; TRBD1 matches 7 bases. V was clipped by 1 base and J by 8 bases; unmatched bases: 8. Germline V gene lookup returns CDR1 SGHVS and CDR2 FNYEAQ. This CDR3 spans 14 amino acids. The CDR3 bases are TGTGCCAGCAGCTTAGGAGGGCAGGGGGTAAAGCAGTACTTC. It is translated as CASSLGGQGVKQYF.